This TCR beta chain is from a study of shared clonotypes between healthy human individuals. The germline CDR1 and CDR2 sequences are LNHNV and YYDKDF (reference sequence). This CDR3 comprises 13 residues. V lost 0 bases, J lost 5 bases, and 5 bases lay in between. Only in-frame clones appear in the TCRdb table, and some are missing; sequencing was by immunoSEQ multiplex PCR. The sample includes about 1 million clones, 65% to 80% of them seen just once. The specimen sequenced was memory CD4+ T cells sorted from blood. Noted subset: CD45RA-negative fraction. The genes are TRBV15 and TRBJ2-1; D uncertain. This TCR derives from a young man in good health. The DNA of the CDR3 is TGTGCCACCAGCAGAGATGATAACAATGAGCAGTTCTTC. It codes for CATSRDDNNEQFF.